This T cell receptor beta chain was captured in a study of human T cells and chemical hapten exposure. Study-level information: Once 0.01% DPC had been applied to the upper back by patch test, readings were taken at 6 days. Alopecia areata, totalis or universalis was found in mostly female patients.

Germline CDR1 reads SEHNR; CDR2 reads FQNEAQ (reference sequence). J lost 4 bases, V lost 1 base, and 2 bases had no gene match. This CDR3 is 14 amino acids long. For the library, individual cDNA molecules each received unique molecular identifiers. TCRdb analysed the RACE reads with MiXCR anew, one entry per CDR3 protein. The sample lists under 300,000 distinct CDR3 sequences, more than 6.5% occurring once. Time point meaning: pre-sensitization, week 0. Documented treatment: therapeutic diphenylcyclopropenone sensitization with weekly scalp DPC. The sample consisted of whole blood, taken in connection with sensitization to the hapten diphenylcyclopropenone (DPC). The receptor was isolated from a woman aged 40 to 50 with alopecia areata. Some clones in this sample may be carry-over from other donors' samples. The rearrangement joins TRBV7-9 to TRBJ2-5; TRBD2 matches at 8 bases. This CDR3 is CASSLVGTRETQYF. In nucleotides, the CDR3 is TGTGCCAGCAGCTTAGTCGGGACTAGAGAGACCCAGTACTTC. The full variable domain, its missing parts supplied by reference TRBV7-9 and TRBJ2-5, is DTGVSQNPRHKITKRGQNVTFRCDPISEHNRLYWYRQTLGQGPEFLTYFQNEAQLEKSRLLSDRFSAERPKGSFSTLEIQRTEQGDSAMYLCASSLVGTRETQYFGPGTRLLVL.